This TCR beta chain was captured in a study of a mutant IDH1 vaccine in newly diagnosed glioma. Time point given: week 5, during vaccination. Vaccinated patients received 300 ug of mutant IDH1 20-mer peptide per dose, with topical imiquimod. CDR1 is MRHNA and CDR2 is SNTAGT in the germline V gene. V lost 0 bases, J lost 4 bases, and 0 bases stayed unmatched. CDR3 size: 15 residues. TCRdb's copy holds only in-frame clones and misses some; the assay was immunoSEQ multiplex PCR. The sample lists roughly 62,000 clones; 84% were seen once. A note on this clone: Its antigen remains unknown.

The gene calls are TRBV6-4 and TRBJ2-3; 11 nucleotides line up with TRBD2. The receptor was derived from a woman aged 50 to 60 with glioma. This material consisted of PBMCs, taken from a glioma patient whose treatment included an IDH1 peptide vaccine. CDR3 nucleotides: TGTGCCAGCAGTGACTCTAGCGGGGGGGCAGATACGCAGTATTTT. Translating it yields CASSDSSGGADTQYF.